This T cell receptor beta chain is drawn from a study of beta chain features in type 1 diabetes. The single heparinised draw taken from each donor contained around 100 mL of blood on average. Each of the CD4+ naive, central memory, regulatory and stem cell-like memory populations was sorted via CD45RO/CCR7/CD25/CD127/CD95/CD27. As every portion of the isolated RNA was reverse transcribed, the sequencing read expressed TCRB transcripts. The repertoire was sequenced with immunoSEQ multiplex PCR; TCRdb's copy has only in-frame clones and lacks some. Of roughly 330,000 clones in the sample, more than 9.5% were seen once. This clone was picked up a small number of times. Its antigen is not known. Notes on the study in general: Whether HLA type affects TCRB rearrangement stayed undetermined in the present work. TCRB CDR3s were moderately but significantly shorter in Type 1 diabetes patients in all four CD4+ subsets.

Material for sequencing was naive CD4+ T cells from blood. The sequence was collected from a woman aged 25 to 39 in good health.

CDR3 bases: TGTGCCAGCAGCGTGCCCCCCGGGACAATGAGGACTGAAGCTTTCTTT. Protein sequence: CASSVPPGTMRTEAFF. The chain carries TRBV5-4 and TRBJ1-1; D is possibly TRBD1 (6 bases). This CDR3 has 16 amino acids. Germline V CDR1 and CDR2: SGHNT, YYREEE (reference sequence). Trimming took 4 bases from V and 5 from J, leaving 21 bases between them.